This entry lists 10 T cell receptor beta chains sequenced from one sample in a study of T cells in localized non-small cell lung cancer. TCRdb keeps only in-frame clones here, not all; method: immunoSEQ multiplex PCR. Of about 43,000 clones in the sample, over 75% were seen once. The sequenced sample was PBMCs, obtained before any cancer treatment. These receptors all come from a woman aged 40-69 years with stage II lung adenocarcinoma.

The chain joins TRBV4-1 to TRBJ2-3, with 10 positions matching TRBD2. Germline loops: CDR1 MGHRA, CDR2 YSYEKL. CDR3 length: 18 residues. V was clipped by 0 bases and J by 4 bases; unmatched bases: 10. The CDR3 protein is CASSQDGVSGGAADTQYF. The DNA for the CDR3 is TGCGCCAGCAGCCAAGATGGGGTCAGCGGGGGGGCCGCAGATACGCAGTATTTT.

The chain has TRBV6-5 and TRBJ2-2; TRBD2 aligns across 15 bases. Germline V gene data show CDR1 as MNHEY and CDR2 as SVGAGI. V lost 4 bases to trimming and J lost 6 bases; unmatched junction nucleotides: 3. The CDR3 runs to 16 residues. DNA for the CDR3: TGTGCCAGCAGTTGGGGACTAGCGGGGGGCCCCGGGGAGCTGTTTTTT. Amino acid sequence: CASSWGLAGGPGELFF.

The V gene is TRBV13, the J gene TRBJ1-3, with TRBD1 as a possible D gene (5 bases). The CDR3 has 15 residues. V lost 5 bases to trimming and J lost 2 bases, with 13 bases between them. The germline V gene encodes CDR1 PRHDT and CDR2 FYEKMQ (reference sequence). DNA for the CDR3: TGTGCCAGCAGCCGAGCCAGGGTTCCTGGAAACACCATATATTTT. Its translation is CASSRARVPGNTIYF.

This chain connects TRBV5-4 to TRBJ2-6, with TRBD1 matching 7 bases. The V and J ends lost 2 bases and 0 bases, in that order; junction bases with no gene match: 5. The CDR3 has 17 residues. The germline V gene has CDR1 SGHNT and CDR2 YYREEE (reference sequence). CDR3 nucleotides: TGTGCCAGCAGCTTACCCCGGACAGGCTCTGGGGCCAACGTCCTGACTTTC. Its translation is CASSLPRTGSGANVLTF.

The chain recombines TRBV28 with TRBJ1-5; no reliable D call. The V gene's germline CDR1 is MDHEN and CDR2 SYDVKM. Trimming pared 6 bases from V and 4 bases from J, leaving 4 bases between. The CDR3 extends over 11 amino acids. In DNA, the CDR3 is TGTGCCAGCAGACAGAATCAGCCCCAGCATTTT. Its translation: CASRQNQPQHF.

The rearrangement joins TRBV2 to TRBJ1-2, with a possible D match to TRBD1 (5 bases). Between the trimmed V and J ends, which lost 3 bases and 6 bases, there was a span of 11 bases. Germline V gives CDR1 SNHLY, CDR2 FYNNEI. The CDR3 runs 13 residues. This CDR3 reads CASSDRWGNGYTF. The DNA for the CDR3 is TGTGCCAGCAGTGATCGTTGGGGGAATGGCTACACCTTC.

V is TRBV27 and J is TRBJ2-7; D is possibly TRBD2 (6 bases). This CDR3 has 14 amino acids. Trimming left V 6 bases short and J 5 bases short, with 17 bases between. Looked up from germline, CDR1 is MNHEY and CDR2 is SMNVEV (reference sequence). Here the CDR3 DNA reads TGTGCCAGCAGAACCCGGGACTTTTGGGACGAGCAGTACTTC. Amino acid sequence: CASRTRDFWDEQYF.

The chain has TRBV27 and TRBJ1-5; maybe TRBD1 (6 bases). Per germline, CDR1 MNHEY and CDR2 SMNVEV (reference sequence). The CDR3 covers 15 residues. The germline V and J ends were trimmed by 5 bases and 7 bases, with 18 bases remaining between them. The CDR3 nucleotides read TGTGCCAGCAGTCCAACCCAGGGGAATTGGCAGCCCCAGCATTTT. Its protein product is CASSPTQGNWQPQHF.

The V gene is TRBV5-8, the J gene TRBJ1-4; the match to TRBD1 covers 7 bases. V shed 4 bases and J 6 bases; nucleotides not matched to a gene: 15. The CDR3 contains 17 residues. Germline V gene sequence: CDR1 SGHTS, CDR2 YDEGEE. CDR3 region: CASSVKSGTVGDEKLFF. The DNA of the CDR3 is TGTGCCAGCAGCGTGAAATCTGGGACAGTGGGGGATGAAAAACTGTTTTTT.

The chain links TRBV27 to TRBJ2-2; D ambiguous. CDR3 length: 14 amino acids. With 2 bases removed from V and 1 base from J, the gap between germline ends came to 5 bases. Germline V gene sequence: CDR1 MNHEY, CDR2 SMNVEV (reference sequence). As DNA, the CDR3 is TGTGCCAGCAGTTTAGGGCGGAACACCGGGGAGCTGTTTTTT. Translated, it gives CASSLGRNTGELFF.